One sample yielded the 16 T cell receptor beta chains listed below, sequenced in a study of shared clonotypes between healthy human individuals. Data came from immunoSEQ multiplex PCR; TCRdb stores just in-frame clones and leaves some out. This repertoire shows over 2 million clones, 85% to 95% found once; its top ten account for approximately 0.4%. The source material was naive CD4+ T cells from PBMCs. Subset denoted: CD45RA+ positively selected. Source of these receptors: a man aged 18 to 30 in good health. Some clones in this sample may be carry-over from other donors' samples.

V is TRBV6-1 and J is TRBJ2-7, with 16 bases identical to TRBD2. V lost 6 bases to trimming and J lost 5 bases; unmatched junction nucleotides: 4. The CDR3 sequence is 15 residues long. CDR1 and CDR2 (germline): MNHNS, SASEGT. The CDR3 DNA reads as TGTGCCAGCAGGGGACTAGCGGGAGGGCGGAACGAGCAGTACTTC. Protein: CASRGLAGGRNEQYF.

The chain recombines TRBV5-1 with TRBJ2-3; weak D call: TRBD2 (6 bases). V shed 6 bases and J shed 2 bases, with 19 bases lying between them. The CDR3 covers 16 residues. Germline loops: CDR1 SGHRS, CDR2 YFSETQ. CDR3 nucleotides: TGCGCCAGCATACTAGGGACTTCGTTAGCCACAGATACGCAGTATTTT. It specifies CASILGTSLATDTQYF.

This clone has more than one count but fewer than ten. The chain is built from TRBV28 and TRBJ1-1; a possible D gene is TRBD1 (5 bases). The germline CDR1 and CDR2 sequences are MDHEN and SYDVKM. This CDR3 has 14 residues. The V and J ends lost 8 bases and 5 bases respectively, with 18 bases between them. CDR3 loop: CASVVSGGDTEAFF. The CDR3 DNA sequence: TGTGCCAGCGTTGTTAGTGGGGGTGATACTGAAGCTTTCTTT.

This clone was counted only a few times. The chain combines TRBV9 with TRBJ1-1; 8 nucleotides agree with TRBD1. This CDR3 region has 14 residues. V was clipped by 3 bases and J by 3 bases; unmatched bases: 4. Germline values: CDR1 SGDLS, CDR2 YYNGEE. CDR3 sequence (DNA): TGTGCCAGCAGCGCTCAGGGGGCTTACACTGAAGCTTTCTTT. Protein: CASSAQGAYTEAFF.

CDR3 protein: CASSAGSETQYF. Here the CDR3 DNA reads TGTGCCAGCAGTGCAGGGTCAGAGACCCAGTACTTC. The chain is built from TRBV28 and TRBJ2-5, with a weak D call TRBD1 (5 bases). There are 12 residues in the CDR3. From germline, CDR1 is MDHEN and CDR2 SYDVKM. V was clipped by 5 bases and J by 4 bases, with 8 bases between them.

The CDR3 region has the DNA TGCGCCAGCAGCCCACGACGGGAATCCTACGAGCAGTACTTC. This codes for CASSPRRESYEQYF. The chain couples TRBV4-1 to TRBJ2-7; tentatively, D is TRBD2 (5 bases). The germline V gene encodes CDR1 MGHRA and CDR2 YSYEKL. Between the trimmed V and J ends, which lost 4 bases and 1 base, there was a span of 11 bases. CDR3 length equals 14 residues.

The chain couples TRBV5-1 to TRBJ1-2; no firm D call. CDR3 length: 13 amino acids. Trimming stripped 0 bases from V and 6 bases from J, with 9 bases between. In germline, CDR1 is SGHRS, CDR2 YFSETQ. The CDR3 coding sequence is TGCGCCAGCAGCTTGGCCGGTGGCAATGGCTACACCTTC. Its translation: CASSLAGGNGYTF.

The chain couples TRBV9 to TRBJ2-3; weak D call: TRBD1 (5 bases). Germline loops: CDR1 SGDLS, CDR2 YYNGEE. The CDR3 has 15 residues. V lost 2 bases and J 3 bases, leaving 13 bases between the germline ends. The CDR3 loop is CASSVSPRATDTQYF. The CDR3 DNA reads as TGTGCCAGCAGCGTCTCCCCCAGGGCAACAGATACGCAGTATTTT. Supplemented by reference TRBV9 and TRBJ2-3, the full variable domain reads DSGVTQTPKHLITATGQRVTLRCSPRSGDLSVYWYQQSLDQGLQFLIQYYNGEERAKGNILERFSAQQFPDLHSELNLSSLELGDSALYFCASSVSPRATDTQYFGPGTRLTVL.

The CDR3 DNA follows: TGTGCCAGCAGTCGGACAGCTGATAGCTATGGCTACACCTTC. It translates to CASSRTADSYGYTF. V is TRBV6-5 and J is TRBJ1-2; perhaps TRBD1 as D (6 bases). Trimming cost V 5 bases and J 4 bases, with 14 bases left between them. Germline V CDR1 and CDR2: MNHEY, SVGAGI. The CDR3 contains 14 residues.

This rearrangement joins TRBV20-1 to TRBJ1-2; D not certain. CDR3 length equals 11 residues. Germline loops: CDR1 DFQATT, CDR2 SNEGSKA (reference sequence). In nucleotides, the CDR3 is TGCACAACCCGGGGAAGCCGTGGCTACACCTTC. Its translation: CTTRGSRGYTF.

The rearrangement uses TRBV6-6 and TRBJ1-4; the match to TRBD1 covers 10 bases. CDR3 size: 13 residues. Losses at the gene ends were 4 bases for V and 11 bases for J; bases not matched to a gene: 4. The germline V gene has CDR1 MNHNY and CDR2 SVGAGI (reference sequence). The DNA of the CDR3 is TGTGCCAGCAGTTCCTTGGACAGGGGGAAACTGTTTTTT. This gives the protein CASSSLDRGKLFF.

This clone was observed a single time. The chain is built from TRBV6-1 and TRBJ1-5; possible D gene TRBD1, 6 bases. Germline V gene lookup returns CDR1 MNHNS and CDR2 SASEGT. The V end was cut by 3 bases, the J end by 6 bases, with 12 bases between. The CDR3 contains 14 residues. The CDR3 spells CASSDRGRGQPQHF. CDR3 sequence (DNA): TGTGCCAGCAGTGACAGGGGAAGGGGTCAGCCCCAGCATTTT.

This sequence joins TRBV30 and TRBJ2-1; D might be TRBD2 (5 bases). Germline assignment: CDR1 GTSNPN and CDR2 SVGIG (reference sequence). The CDR3 contains 17 residues. V was shortened by 0 bases and J by 4 bases, with 19 bases between the two germline ends. CDR3 coding DNA: TGTGCCTGGAGTGTATATTTTAGGGCGGGCAGATACAATGAGCAGTTCTTC. This codes for CAWSVYFRAGRYNEQFF.

The genes are TRBV19 and TRBJ2-1, with D perhaps matching TRBD2 (7 bases). Germline V lookup: CDR1 LNHDA, CDR2 SQIVND (reference sequence). This CDR3 is built from 16 residues. V lost 5 bases and J lost 4, with 18 bases in between. This CDR3 is CASSVTAGASYNEQFF. Written as DNA, the CDR3 is TGTGCCAGTAGTGTAACCGCGGGGGCATCTTACAATGAGCAGTTCTTC. Full variable domain (rest looked up from reference TRBV19 and TRBJ2-1): DGGITQSPKYLFRKEGQNVTLSCEQNLNHDAMYWYRQDPGQGLRLIYYSQIVNDFQKGDIAEGYSVSREKKESFPLTVTSAQKNPTAFYLCASSVTAGASYNEQFFGPGTRLTVL.

The V call is TRBV6-1, the J call TRBJ1-4, with D hard to call. The length of the CDR3 is 13 residues. V dropped 7 bases and J dropped 7 bases, with 13 bases sitting between them. Germline V gene sequence: CDR1 MNHNS, CDR2 SASEGT. CDR3 sequence reads: CASKERVGEKLFF. DNA of the CDR3: TGTGCCAGCAAAGAGAGGGTGGGTGAAAAACTGTTTTTT.

J is TRBJ2-1 and V is TRBV19; D gene ambiguous. The CDR3 spans 11 residues. Trimming removed 6 bases at V and 10 bases at J, with 10 bases between. Germline values: CDR1 LNHDA, CDR2 SQIVND (reference sequence). CDR3: CASSRQKEQFF. DNA of the CDR3: TGTGCCAGTAGCCGACAAAAGGAGCAGTTCTTC.